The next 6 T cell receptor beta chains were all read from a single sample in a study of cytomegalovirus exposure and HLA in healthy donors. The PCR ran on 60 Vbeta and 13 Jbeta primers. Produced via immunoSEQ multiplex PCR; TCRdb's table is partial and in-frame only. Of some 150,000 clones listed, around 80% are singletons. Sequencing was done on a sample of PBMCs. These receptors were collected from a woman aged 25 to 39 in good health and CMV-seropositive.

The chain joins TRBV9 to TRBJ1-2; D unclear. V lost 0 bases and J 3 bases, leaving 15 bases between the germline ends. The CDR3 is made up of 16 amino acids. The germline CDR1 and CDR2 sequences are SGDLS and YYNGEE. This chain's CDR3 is CASSVEVDTRDYGYTF. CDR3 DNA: TGTGCCAGCAGCGTAGAAGTCGACACTAGGGACTATGGCTACACCTTC.

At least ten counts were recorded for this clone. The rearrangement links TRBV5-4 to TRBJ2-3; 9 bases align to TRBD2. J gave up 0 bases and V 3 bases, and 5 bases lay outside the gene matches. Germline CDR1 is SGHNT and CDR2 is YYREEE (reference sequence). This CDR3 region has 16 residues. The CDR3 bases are TGTGCCAGCAGCTCCCCTAGCGGGGAAAGCACAGATACGCAGTATTTT. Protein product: CASSSPSGESTDTQYF.

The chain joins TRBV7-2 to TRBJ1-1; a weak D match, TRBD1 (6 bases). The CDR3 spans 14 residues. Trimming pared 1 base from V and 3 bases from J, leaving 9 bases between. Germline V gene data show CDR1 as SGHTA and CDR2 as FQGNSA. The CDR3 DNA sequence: TGTGCCAGCAGCTTAGTCTGGACAGACACTGAAGCTTTCTTT. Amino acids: CASSLVWTDTEAFF.

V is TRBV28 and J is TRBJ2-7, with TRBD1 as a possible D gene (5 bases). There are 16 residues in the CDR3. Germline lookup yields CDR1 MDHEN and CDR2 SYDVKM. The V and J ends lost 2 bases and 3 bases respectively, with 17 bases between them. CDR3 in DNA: TGTGCCAGCAGTTTAGGGCAGGGTGGCTTGGGCTACGAGCAGTACTTC. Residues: CASSLGQGGLGYEQYF. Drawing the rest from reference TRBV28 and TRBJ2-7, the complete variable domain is DVKVTQSSRYLVKRTGEKVFLECVQDMDHENMFWYRQDPGLGLRLIYFSYDVKMKEKGDIPEGYSVSREKKERFSLILESASTNQTSMYLCASSLGQGGLGYEQYFGPGTRLTVT.

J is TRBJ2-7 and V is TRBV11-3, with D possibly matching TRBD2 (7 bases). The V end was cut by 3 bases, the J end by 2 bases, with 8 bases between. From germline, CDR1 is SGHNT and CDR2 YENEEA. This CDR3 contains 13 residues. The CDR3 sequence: CASSLGGPYEQYF. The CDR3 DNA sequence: TGTGCCAGCAGCTTGGGGGGGCCCTACGAGCAGTACTTC.

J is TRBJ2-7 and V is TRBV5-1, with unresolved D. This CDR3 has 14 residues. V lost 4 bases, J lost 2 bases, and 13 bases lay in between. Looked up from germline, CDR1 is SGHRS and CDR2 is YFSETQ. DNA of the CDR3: TGCGCCAGCAGCGGCGTTGGCGGAGCCTACGAGCAGTACTTC. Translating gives CASSGVGGAYEQYF.